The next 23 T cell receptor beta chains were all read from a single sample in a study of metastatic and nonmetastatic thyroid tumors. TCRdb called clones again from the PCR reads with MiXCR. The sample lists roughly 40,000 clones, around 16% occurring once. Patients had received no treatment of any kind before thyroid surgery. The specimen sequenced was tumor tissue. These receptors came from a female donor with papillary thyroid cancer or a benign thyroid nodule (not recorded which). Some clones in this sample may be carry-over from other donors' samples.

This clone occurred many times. Here the CDR3 reads CSARVDAGDTEAFF. The CDR3 bases are TGCAGTGCTAGAGTAGACGCAGGGGACACTGAAGCTTTCTTT. J is TRBJ1-1 and V is TRBV20-1, with D perhaps matching TRBD1 (6 bases). V shed 1 base and J shed 3 bases, with 12 bases lying between them. Germline V lookup: CDR1 DFQATT, CDR2 SNEGSKA (reference sequence). The CDR3 extends over 14 amino acids.

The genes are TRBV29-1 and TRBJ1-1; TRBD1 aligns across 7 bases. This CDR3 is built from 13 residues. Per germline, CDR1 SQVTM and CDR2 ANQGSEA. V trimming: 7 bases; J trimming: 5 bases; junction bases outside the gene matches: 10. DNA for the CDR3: TGCAGCGATAGCACAGGGGAAAGAACTGAAGCTTTCTTT. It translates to CSDSTGERTEAFF. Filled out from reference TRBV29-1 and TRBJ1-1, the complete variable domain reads SAVISQKPSRDICQRGTSLTIQCQVDSQVTMMFWYRQQPGQSLTLIATANQGSEATYESGFVIDKFPISRPNLTFSTLTVSNMSPEDSSIYLCSDSTGERTEAFFGQGTRLTVV.

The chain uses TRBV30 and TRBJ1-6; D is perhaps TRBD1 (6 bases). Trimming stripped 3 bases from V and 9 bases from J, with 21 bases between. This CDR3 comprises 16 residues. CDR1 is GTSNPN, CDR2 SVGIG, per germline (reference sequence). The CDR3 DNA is TGTGCCTGGAGCGCGCGGGGGGGCGGCGATAGTTCACCCCTCCACTTT. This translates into CAWSARGGGDSSPLHF.

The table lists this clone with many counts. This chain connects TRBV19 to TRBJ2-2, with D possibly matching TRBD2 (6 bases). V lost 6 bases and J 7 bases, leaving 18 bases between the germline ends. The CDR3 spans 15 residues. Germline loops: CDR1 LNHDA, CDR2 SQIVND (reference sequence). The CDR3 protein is CASSLRESLIGELFF. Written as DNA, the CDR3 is TGTGCCAGTAGCCTTCGGGAGAGCCTCATCGGGGAGCTGTTTTTT.

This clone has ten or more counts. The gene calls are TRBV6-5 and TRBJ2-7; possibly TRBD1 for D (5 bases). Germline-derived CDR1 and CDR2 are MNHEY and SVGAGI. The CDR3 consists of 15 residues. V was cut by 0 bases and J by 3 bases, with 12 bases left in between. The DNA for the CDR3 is TGTGCCAGCAGTTACTCGAGAAGGGGAAACTACGAGCAGTACTTC. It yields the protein CASSYSRRGNYEQYF.

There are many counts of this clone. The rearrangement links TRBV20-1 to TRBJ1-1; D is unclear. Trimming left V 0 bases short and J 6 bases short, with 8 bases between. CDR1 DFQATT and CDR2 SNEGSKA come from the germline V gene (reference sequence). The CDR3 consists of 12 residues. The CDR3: CSARDKRAEAFF. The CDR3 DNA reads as TGCAGTGCTAGAGATAAGAGGGCTGAAGCTTTCTTT.

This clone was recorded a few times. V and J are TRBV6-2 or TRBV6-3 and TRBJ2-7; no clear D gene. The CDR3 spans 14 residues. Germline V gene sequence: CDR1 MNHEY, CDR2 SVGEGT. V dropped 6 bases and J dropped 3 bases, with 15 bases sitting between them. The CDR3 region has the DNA TGTGCCAGCAGCCGCCCGCCCTTCGGCTACGAGCAGTACTTC. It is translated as CASSRPPFGYEQYF.

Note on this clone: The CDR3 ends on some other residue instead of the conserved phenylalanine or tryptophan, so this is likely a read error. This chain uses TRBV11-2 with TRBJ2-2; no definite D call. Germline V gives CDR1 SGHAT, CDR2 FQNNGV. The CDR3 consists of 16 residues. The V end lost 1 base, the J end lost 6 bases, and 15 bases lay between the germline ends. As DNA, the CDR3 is TGTGCCAGCAGCTTAGTCCCACCCTCCTCTGCCGGGGAGCTGTTTGTT. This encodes CASSLVPPSSAGELFV.

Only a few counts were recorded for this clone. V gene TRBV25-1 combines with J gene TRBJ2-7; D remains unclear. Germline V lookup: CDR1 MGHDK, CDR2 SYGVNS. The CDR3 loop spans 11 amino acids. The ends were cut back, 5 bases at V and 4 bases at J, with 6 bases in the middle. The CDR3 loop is CASSSEYEQYF. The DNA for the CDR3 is TGTGCCAGCAGTTCAGAGTACGAGCAGTACTTC.

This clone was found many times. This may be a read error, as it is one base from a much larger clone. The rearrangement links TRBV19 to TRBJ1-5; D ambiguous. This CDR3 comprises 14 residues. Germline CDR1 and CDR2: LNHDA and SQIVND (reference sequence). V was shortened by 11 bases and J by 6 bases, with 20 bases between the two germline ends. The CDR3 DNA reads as TGTGCCTCTATGGGCGGCCGCGCCTGTCAGCCCCAGCATTTT. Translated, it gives CASMGGRACQPQHF.

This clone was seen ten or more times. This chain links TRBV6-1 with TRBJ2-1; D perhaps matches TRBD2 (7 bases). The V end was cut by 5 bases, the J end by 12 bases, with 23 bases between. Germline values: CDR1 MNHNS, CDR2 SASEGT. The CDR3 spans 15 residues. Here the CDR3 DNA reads TGTGCCAGCAGTAAAGAAGGGGGGGAATGGGACCGGCAGTTCTTC. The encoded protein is CASSKEGGEWDRQFF.

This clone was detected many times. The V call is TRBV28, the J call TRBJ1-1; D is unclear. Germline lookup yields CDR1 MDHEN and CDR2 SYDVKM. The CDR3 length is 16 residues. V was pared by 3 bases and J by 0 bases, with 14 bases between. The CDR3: CASSFGRVTLNTEAFF. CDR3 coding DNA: TGTGCCAGCAGTTTTGGGCGGGTGACTCTGAACACTGAAGCTTTCTTT.

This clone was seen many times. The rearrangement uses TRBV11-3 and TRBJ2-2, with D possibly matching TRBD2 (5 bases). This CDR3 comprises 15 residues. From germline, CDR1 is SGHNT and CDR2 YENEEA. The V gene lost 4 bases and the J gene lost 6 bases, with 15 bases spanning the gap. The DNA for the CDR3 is TGTGCCAGCAGCTACCCGACTACCCTGGCCGGGGAGCTGTTTTTT. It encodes CASSYPTTLAGELFF.

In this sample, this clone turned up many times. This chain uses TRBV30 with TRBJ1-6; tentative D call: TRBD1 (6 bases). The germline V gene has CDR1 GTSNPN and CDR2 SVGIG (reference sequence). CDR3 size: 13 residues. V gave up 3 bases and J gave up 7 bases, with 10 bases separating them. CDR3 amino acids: CAWRVDRNSPLHF. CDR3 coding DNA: TGTGCCTGGAGAGTGGACAGAAATTCACCCCTCCACTTT.

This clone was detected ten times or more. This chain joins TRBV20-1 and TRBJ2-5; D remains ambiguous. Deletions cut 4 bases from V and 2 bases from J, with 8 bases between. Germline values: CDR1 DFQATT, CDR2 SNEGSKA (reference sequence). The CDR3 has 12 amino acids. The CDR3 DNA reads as TGCAGTGCTATAGGCCTACAAGAGACCCAGTACTTC. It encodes CSAIGLQETQYF.

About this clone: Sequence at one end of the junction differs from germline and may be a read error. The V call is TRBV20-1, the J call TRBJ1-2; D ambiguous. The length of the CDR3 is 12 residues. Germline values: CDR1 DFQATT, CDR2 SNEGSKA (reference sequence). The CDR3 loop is CSASGKSYDYTF. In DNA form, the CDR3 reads TGCAGTGCAAGTGGGAAATCTTATGACTACACCTTC.

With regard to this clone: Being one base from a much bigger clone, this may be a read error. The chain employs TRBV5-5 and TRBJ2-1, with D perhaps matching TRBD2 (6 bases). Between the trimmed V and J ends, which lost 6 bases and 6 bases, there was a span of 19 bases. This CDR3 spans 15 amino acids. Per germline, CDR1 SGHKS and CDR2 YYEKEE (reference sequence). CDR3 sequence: CASIPPGLEVNEQFF. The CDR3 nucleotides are TGTGCCAGCATACCTCCGGGACTGGAGGTCAATGAGCAGTTCTTC.

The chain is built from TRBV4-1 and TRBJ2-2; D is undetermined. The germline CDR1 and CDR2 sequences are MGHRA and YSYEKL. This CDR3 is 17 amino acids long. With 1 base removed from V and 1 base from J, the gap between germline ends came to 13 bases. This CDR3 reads CASSQGLLLWNTGELFF. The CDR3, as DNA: TGCGCCAGCAGCCAAGGACTCCTTTTATGGAACACCGGGGAGCTGTTTTTT.

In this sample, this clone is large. CDR3 in amino acids: CASSRATGLNQPQHF. The DNA for the CDR3 is TGCGCCAGCAGCCGAGCAACGGGGCTTAATCAGCCCCAGCATTTT. The J gene is TRBJ1-5, the V gene TRBV4-3; a weak D match, TRBD1 (5 bases). Germline-derived CDR1 and CDR2 are LGHNA and YSLEER. V was clipped by 4 bases and J by 4 bases, with 14 bases between them. There are 15 residues in the CDR3.

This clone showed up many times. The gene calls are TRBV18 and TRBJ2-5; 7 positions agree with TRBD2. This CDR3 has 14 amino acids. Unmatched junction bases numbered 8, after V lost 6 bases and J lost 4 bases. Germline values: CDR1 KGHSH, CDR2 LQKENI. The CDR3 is CASSTYGGRETQYF. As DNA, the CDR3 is TGTGCCAGCTCTACCTATGGCGGGAGAGAGACCCAGTACTTC.

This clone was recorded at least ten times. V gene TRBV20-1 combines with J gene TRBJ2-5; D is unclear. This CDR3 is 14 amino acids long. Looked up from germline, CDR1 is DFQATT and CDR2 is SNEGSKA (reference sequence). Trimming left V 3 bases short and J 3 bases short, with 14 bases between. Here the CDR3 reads CSARRSTGEETQYF. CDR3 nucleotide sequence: TGCAGTGCTAGGAGGTCAACCGGAGAAGAGACCCAGTACTTC.

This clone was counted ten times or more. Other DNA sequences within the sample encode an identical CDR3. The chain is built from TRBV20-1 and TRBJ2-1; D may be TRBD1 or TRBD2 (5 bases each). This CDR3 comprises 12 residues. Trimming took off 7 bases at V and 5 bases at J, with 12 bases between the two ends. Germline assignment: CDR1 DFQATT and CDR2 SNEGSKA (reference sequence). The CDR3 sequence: CSGDANNNEQFF. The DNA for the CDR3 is TGCAGTGGGGACGCGAACAACAATGAGCAGTTCTTC.

This chain's CDR3 is CASRRVGRALYLPRTDTQYF. The CDR3, as DNA: TGTGCCAGCAGGCGTGTAGGCCGCGCGCTATATCTCCCTAGAACAGATACGCAGTATTTT. The chain combines TRBV13 with TRBJ2-3; D gene unclear. The CDR3 runs to 20 residues. Trimming took 6 bases from V and 3 from J, leaving 31 bases between them. Germline-derived CDR1 and CDR2 are PRHDT and FYEKMQ (reference sequence).